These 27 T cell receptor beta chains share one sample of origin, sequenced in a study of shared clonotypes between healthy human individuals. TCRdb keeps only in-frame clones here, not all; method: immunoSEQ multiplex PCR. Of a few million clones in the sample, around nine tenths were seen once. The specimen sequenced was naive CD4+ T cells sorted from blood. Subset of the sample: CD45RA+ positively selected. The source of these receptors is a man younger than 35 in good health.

This CDR3 is CACGGASTNTGELFF. DNA of the CDR3: TGTGCCTGCGGGGGGGCTAGCACGAACACCGGGGAGCTGTTTTTT. The rearrangement uses TRBV30 and TRBJ2-2; 8 bases match TRBD2. With 6 bases clipped from V and 0 bases from J, the junction kept 6 bases outside the gene matches. CDR1 GTSNPN and CDR2 SVGIG come from the germline V gene (reference sequence). This CDR3 region has 15 residues.

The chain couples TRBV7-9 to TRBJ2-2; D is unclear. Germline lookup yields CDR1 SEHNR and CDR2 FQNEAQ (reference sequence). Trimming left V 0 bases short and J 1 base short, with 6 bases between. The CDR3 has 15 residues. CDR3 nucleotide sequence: TGTGCCAGCAGCTTAGCGCGACGGAACACCGGGGAGCTGTTTTTT. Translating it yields CASSLARRNTGELFF.

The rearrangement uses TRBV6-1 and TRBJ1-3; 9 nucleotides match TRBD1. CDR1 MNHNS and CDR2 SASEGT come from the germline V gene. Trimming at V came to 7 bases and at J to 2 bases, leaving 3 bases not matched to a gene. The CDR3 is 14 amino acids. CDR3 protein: CASIWTGAGNTIYF. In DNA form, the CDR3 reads TGTGCCAGCATCTGGACAGGGGCTGGAAACACCATATATTTT.

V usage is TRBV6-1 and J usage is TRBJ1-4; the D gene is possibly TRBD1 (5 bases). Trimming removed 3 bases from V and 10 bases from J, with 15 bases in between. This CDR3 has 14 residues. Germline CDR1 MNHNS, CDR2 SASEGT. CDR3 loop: CASSEGSWGGKLFF. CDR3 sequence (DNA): TGTGCCAGCAGTGAGGGCTCTTGGGGGGGAAAACTGTTTTTT.

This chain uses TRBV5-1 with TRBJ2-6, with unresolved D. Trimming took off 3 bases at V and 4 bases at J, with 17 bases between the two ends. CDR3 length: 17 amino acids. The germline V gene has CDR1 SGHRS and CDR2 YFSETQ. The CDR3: CASSYWSPDSGANVLTF. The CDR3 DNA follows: TGCGCCAGCAGCTACTGGAGCCCGGATTCAGGGGCCAACGTCCTGACTTTC.

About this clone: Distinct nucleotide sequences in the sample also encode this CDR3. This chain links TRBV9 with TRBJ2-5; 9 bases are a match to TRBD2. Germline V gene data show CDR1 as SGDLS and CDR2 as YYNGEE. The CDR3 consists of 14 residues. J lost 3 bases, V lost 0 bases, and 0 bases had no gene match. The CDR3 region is CASSVGGGEETQYF. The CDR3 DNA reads TGTGCCAGCAGCGTAGGCGGGGGGGAAGAGACCCAGTACTTC.

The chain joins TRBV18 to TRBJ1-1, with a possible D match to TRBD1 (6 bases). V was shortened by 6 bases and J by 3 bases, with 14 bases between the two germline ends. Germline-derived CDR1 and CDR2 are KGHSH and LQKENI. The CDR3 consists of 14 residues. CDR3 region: CASSYREGDTEAFF. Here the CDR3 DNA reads TGTGCCAGCTCGTACAGGGAAGGAGACACTGAAGCTTTCTTT.

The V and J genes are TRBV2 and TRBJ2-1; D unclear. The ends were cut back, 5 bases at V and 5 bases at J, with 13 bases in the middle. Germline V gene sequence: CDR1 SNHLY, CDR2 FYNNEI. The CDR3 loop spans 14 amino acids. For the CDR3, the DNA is TGTGCCAGCAGTAAACGGCAGTTAAACAATGAGCAGTTCTTC. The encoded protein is CASSKRQLNNEQFF.

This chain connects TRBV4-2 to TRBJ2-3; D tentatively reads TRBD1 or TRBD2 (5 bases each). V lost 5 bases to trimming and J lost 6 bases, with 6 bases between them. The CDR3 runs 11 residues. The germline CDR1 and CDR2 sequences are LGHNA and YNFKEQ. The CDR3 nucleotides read TGTGCCAGCAGCGAGGGGGATACGCAGTATTTT. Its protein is CASSEGDTQYF.

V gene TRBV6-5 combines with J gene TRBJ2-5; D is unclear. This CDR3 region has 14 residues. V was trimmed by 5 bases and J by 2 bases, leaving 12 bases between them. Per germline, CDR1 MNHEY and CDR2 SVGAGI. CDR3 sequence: CASSTDVRQETQYF. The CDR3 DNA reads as TGTGCCAGCAGTACGGACGTCCGTCAAGAGACCCAGTACTTC.

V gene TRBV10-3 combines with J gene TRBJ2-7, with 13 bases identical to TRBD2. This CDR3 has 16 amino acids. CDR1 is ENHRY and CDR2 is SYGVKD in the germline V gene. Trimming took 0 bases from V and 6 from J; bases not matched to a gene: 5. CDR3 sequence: CAISESWGLAGPEQYF. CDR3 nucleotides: TGTGCCATCAGTGAGTCTTGGGGACTAGCGGGACCCGAGCAGTACTTC.

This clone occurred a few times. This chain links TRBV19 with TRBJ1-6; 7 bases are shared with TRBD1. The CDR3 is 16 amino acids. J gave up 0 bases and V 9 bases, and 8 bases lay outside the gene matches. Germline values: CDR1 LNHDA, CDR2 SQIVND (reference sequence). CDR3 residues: CASLDRKSSYNSPLHF. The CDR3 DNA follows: TGTGCCAGCCTGGACAGGAAAAGCTCCTATAATTCACCCCTCCACTTT.

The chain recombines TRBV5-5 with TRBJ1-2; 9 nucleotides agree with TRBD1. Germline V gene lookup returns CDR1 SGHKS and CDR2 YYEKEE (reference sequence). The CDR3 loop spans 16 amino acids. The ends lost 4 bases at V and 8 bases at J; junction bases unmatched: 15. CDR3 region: CASSVPPGTGLQGYTF. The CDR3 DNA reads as TGTGCCAGCAGCGTTCCACCCGGGACAGGGCTTCAAGGCTACACCTTC.

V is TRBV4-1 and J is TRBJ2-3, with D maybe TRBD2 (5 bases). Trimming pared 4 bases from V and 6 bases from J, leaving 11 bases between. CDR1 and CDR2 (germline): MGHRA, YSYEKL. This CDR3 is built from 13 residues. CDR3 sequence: CASSPSIADTQYF. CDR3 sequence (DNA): TGCGCCAGCAGCCCGTCTATAGCGGATACGCAGTATTTT.

CDR3 amino acids: CASSVTAGRTSTDTQYF. The CDR3 coding sequence is TGTGCCAGCAGCGTAACCGCCGGGAGGACTAGCACAGATACGCAGTATTTT. This rearrangement joins TRBV9 to TRBJ2-3, with 7 nucleotides matching TRBD2. J gave up 0 bases and V 1 base, and 8 bases lay outside the gene matches. This CDR3 contains 17 residues. Germline values: CDR1 SGDLS, CDR2 YYNGEE.

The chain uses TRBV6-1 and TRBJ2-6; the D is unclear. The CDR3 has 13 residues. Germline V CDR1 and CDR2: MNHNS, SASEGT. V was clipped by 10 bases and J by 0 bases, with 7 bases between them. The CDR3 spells CAIQISGANVLTF. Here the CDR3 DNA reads TGTGCCATTCAGATCTCTGGGGCCAACGTCCTGACTTTC.

DNA for the CDR3: TGTGCCAGCGGGTCCGGGACAGGGGGACCGAACTCCTACGAGCAGTACTTC. Translated: CASGSGTGGPNSYEQYF. The J gene is TRBJ2-7, the V gene TRBV7-2, with 11 positions matching TRBD1. V lost 8 bases, J lost 0 bases, and 12 bases stayed unmatched. Germline V gene lookup returns CDR1 SGHTA and CDR2 FQGNSA. The CDR3 spans 17 residues.

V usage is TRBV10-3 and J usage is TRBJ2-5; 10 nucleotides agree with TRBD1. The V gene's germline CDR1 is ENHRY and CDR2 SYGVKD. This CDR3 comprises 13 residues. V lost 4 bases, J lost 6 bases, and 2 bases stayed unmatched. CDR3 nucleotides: TGTGCCATCAGTGCGGGACAGGGGAAGACCCAGTACTTC. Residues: CAISAGQGKTQYF.

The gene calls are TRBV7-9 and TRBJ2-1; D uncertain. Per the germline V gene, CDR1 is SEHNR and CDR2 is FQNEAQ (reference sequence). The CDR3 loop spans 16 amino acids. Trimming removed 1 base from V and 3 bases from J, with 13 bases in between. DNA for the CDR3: TGTGCCAGCAGCTTAGTAAGTGGTATAGGCTACAATGAGCAGTTCTTC. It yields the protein CASSLVSGIGYNEQFF.

The CDR3 coding sequence is TGTGCCAGCAGTTACGAGTACTCTAATCAGCCCCAGCATTTT. Its protein product is CASSYEYSNQPQHF. The V and J genes are TRBV6-6 and TRBJ1-5; no reliable D call. Germline loops: CDR1 MNHNY, CDR2 SVGAGI (reference sequence). The CDR3 spans 14 residues. The V gene lost 2 bases and the J gene lost 4 bases, with 9 bases spanning the gap.

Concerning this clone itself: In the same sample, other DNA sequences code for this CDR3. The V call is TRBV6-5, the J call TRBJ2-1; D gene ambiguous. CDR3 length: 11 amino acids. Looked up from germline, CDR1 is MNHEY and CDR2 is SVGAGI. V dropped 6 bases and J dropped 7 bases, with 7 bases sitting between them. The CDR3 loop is CASSRNNEQFF. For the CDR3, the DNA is TGTGCCAGCAGCCGCAATAATGAGCAGTTCTTC.

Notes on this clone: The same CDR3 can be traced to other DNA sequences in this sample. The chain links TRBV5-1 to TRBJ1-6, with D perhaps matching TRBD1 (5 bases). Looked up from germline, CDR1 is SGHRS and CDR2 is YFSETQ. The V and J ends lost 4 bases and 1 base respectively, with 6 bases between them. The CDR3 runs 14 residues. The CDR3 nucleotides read TGCGCCAGCAGCGAGGGGTCCTATAATTCACCCCTCCACTTT. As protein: CASSEGSYNSPLHF.

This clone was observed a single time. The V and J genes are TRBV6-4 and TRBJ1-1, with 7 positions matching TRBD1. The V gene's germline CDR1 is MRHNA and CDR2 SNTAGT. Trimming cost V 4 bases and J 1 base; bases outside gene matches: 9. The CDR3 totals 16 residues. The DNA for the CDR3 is TGTGCCAGCAGTGCCTACTACGACAGGGCGAACACTGAAGCTTTCTTT. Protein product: CASSAYYDRANTEAFF.

The CDR3 DNA reads as TGCGCCAGTCAGACAGGGTCGGGCACCGGGGAGCTGTTTTTT. Its protein is CASQTGSGTGELFF. The chain couples TRBV5-1 to TRBJ2-2; 7 nucleotides align to TRBD1. Trimming cost V 8 bases and J 4 bases; bases outside gene matches: 8. The germline CDR1 and CDR2 sequences are SGHRS and YFSETQ. This CDR3 has 14 amino acids.

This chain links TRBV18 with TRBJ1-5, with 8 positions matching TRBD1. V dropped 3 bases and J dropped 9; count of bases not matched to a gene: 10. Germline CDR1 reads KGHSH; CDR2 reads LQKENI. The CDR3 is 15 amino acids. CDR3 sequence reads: CASSPGQAVEGPQHF. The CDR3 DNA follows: TGTGCCAGCTCACCGGGACAGGCTGTAGAGGGGCCCCAGCATTTT.

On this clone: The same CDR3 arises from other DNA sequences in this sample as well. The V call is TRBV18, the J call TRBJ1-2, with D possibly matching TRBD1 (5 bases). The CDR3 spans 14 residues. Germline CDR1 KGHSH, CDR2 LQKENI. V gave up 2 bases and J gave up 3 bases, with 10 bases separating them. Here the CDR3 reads CASSPGTGDYGYTF. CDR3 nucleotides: TGTGCCAGCTCACCAGGGACTGGCGACTATGGCTACACCTTC.

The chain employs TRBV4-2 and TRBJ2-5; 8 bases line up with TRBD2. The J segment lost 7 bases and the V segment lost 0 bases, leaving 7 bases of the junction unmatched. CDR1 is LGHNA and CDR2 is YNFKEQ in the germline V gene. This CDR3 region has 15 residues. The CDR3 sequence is CASSQDPGGSGTQYF. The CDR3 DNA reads TGTGCCAGCAGCCAAGATCCGGGGGGGTCGGGGACCCAGTACTTC.